What follows are 5 T cell receptor beta chains derived from one specimen sequenced in a study of blood T cell repertoires in COVID-19. Data came from immunoSEQ multiplex PCR; TCRdb stores just in-frame clones and leaves some out. Here the sample spans approximately 220,000 clones, roughly 84% being singletons. Sequenced material: peripheral blood. The source of these receptors is a woman aged 55-75 years who had recovered from COVID-19.

The chain links TRBV7-8 to TRBJ1-5, with D possibly being TRBD1 (5 bases). This CDR3 region has 13 residues. The V gene lost 1 base and the J gene lost 7 bases, with 8 bases spanning the gap. Germline V gene data show CDR1 as SGHVS and CDR2 as FQNEAQ. The CDR3 sequence: CASSLEGRQPQHF. CDR3 sequence (DNA): TGTGCCAGCAGCTTAGAGGGGAGGCAGCCCCAGCATTTT.

The chain joins TRBV10-3 to TRBJ2-7; maybe TRBD1 (7 bases). Germline CDR1 is ENHRY and CDR2 is SYGVKD. The CDR3 covers 13 residues. Trimming took 10 bases from V and 3 from J, leaving 16 bases between them. Here the CDR3 DNA reads TGTGCCACAGGGGGGCCGGGGAACTACGAGCAGTACTTC. Residues: CATGGPGNYEQYF.

The chain recombines TRBV2 with TRBJ2-1; D ambiguous. There are 12 residues in the CDR3. Germline values: CDR1 SNHLY, CDR2 FYNNEI. V lost 7 bases to trimming and J lost 3 bases, with 7 bases between them. This CDR3 is CASMAGYNEQFF. The CDR3 DNA follows: TGTGCCAGCATGGCAGGCTACAATGAGCAGTTCTTC.

This clone was seen more than once but under ten times. V and J are TRBV30 and TRBJ1-3; D call uncertain. Germline CDR1 is GTSNPN and CDR2 is SVGIG (reference sequence). V was shortened by 0 bases and J by 0 bases, with 3 bases between the two germline ends. The CDR3 loop spans 13 amino acids. For the CDR3, the DNA is TGTGCCTGGAGTGTTATCTCTGGAAACACCATATATTTT. This translates into CAWSVISGNTIYF.

The chain has TRBV5-6 and TRBJ1-3, with D possibly TRBD1 on 6 matching bases. V was cut by 4 bases and J by 2 bases, with 10 bases left in between. This CDR3 has 14 residues. Germline V gene lookup returns CDR1 SGHDT and CDR2 YYEEEE. CDR3 sequence reads: CASSNREAGNTIYF. CDR3 DNA: TGTGCCAGCAGCAACAGGGAAGCTGGAAACACCATATATTTT.